The clone carrying this T cell receptor (beta chain) was recorded a few times. The sample comes from a study of identifying expanded T cells in peripheral blood. Trimming removed 4 bases from V and 2 bases from J; junction bases left unmatched: 6. Germline CDR1 is MNHEY and CDR2 is SVGAGI. The CDR3 consists of 16 residues. The protocol was immunoSEQ multiplex PCR, while the TCRdb copy is restricted to in-frame clones and leaves out a portion. This sample has tens of thousands of clones, with over 80% found just once. This clonotype originated in a person aged 18 to 75 in good health. J is TRBJ2-1 and V is TRBV6-5; TRBD2 matches 9 bases. Sequenced material: blood. This chain's CDR3 is CASSSRGGRAYNEQFF. The CDR3 region has the DNA TGTGCCAGCAGTTCAAGGGGCGGGAGGGCCTACAATGAGCAGTTCTTC.